This TCR beta chain was captured by sequencing in a study of blood T cell repertoires in COVID-19 (dated by TCRdb to about 2020). Notes on the research overall: Samples from collaborators originated in the United States, Italy and Spain and spanned both the acute and convalescent phases of COVID-19. Where available, HLA class I and class II types were taken from metadata supplied by the sample provider and were not determined by assay-based typing. The material from the prospective study consisted of cDNA or gDNA derived from T cells, B-cell-depleted T cells, or PBMCs. The samples were drawn from the first 160 participants of the ongoing ImmuneRACE study and from 950 to 1,500 subjects provided by 6 global collaborators. Subjects who had been exposed to COVID-19, were actively infected with it, or had recovered from it provided the deeply sampled blood TCRbeta repertoires that made up the dataset. The repertoires were released in a freely available public database meant as a resource for research on the immune response to SARS-CoV-2. Nearly every sample came with metadata listing a de-identified subject ID, COVID-19 status, age in years and sex. The study at large found these results: Clinical and demographic metadata were provided uncurated, with the amount varying by source and participant.

About this clone itself: The target of this receptor is not known. Per-nucleotide qualities are absent, and no much larger clonotype sits a single base away.

The immunoSEQ Assay, a bias-controlled multiplex PCR, was used to amplify TCRbeta CDR3 regions from genomic DNA. The authors' analysis ran thus. The number of nucleated cells in each sample was estimated by amplification of reference gene primers within the assay. To quantify the absolute abundance of each unique TCRbeta CDR3 rearrangement, sequence reads were collapsed and filtered. For each sample, productive Simpson clonality was calculated as the square root of Simpson's diversity index across productive rearrangements. The immuneACCESS repertoire file appears here via TCRdb, limited to in-frame rearrangements. These files lack a portion of the clones; in checked studies, under half of the deficit traces to unresolved V genes, and the cause of the others is not known. The V and J calls and clone size are taken from that table; D and trimming were inferred from the DNA. In this sample the table shows approximately 150,000 clones, about 90% of which occur a single time. The ten largest clones capture over 3.5% of the sample.

Each collaborating institution followed its own protocols to collect whole blood in K2EDTA tubes. For TCRbeta analysis, collaborator samples were shipped as frozen whole blood, as isolated PBMCs, or as DNA extracted from either sample type. In the germline V gene, CDR1 corresponds to SGHDT and CDR2 to YYEEEE. There are 15 amino acids in the CDR3, from cysteine to phenylalanine inclusive. Only the CDR3 DNA is retained, 45 bases long and in frame from the first base. V is cut by 2 bases and J by 9 bases, and the space between the germline ends is 15 bases. This chain is built from TRBV5-6 and TRBJ1-6, with TRBD1 as a weak D call on 5 bases. The TCR was taken from an older woman with active or convalescent COVID-19. The sequenced sample was peripheral blood. The nucleotide sequence reads TGTGCCAGCAGCTTAAGCGGGGCTGGGGCTTCACCCCTCCACTTT. Translated, it gives CASSLSGAGASPLHF. Extended through the reference TRBV5-6 and TRBJ1-6 proteins, this CDR3 yields the full variable domain: DAGVTQSPTHLIKTRGQQVTLRCSPKSGHDTVSWYQQALGQGPQFIFQYYEEEERQRGNFPDRFSGHQFPNYSSELNVNALLLGDSALYLCASSLSGAGASPLHFGNGTRLTVT.